This TCR beta chain was observed in a study of vaccination effects on CD4 cells after COVID-19. Turning to the study itself: Samples collected post-vaccine were obtained a median of 72 days after the second dose.

Within the ViraFEST assay, antigen-specific CD4+ T cells underwent expansion with viral peptide pools prior to sequencing. Investigators separated out CD4+ T cells once more than nine days of culture had passed. Of the BNT162b2 and mRNA-1273 vaccines, participants received two doses of one or the other. After around 2 million PBMC were placed in each well, they were cultured with around 10 IU/ml IL-2 and approximately 9.7 ug/ml peptides. Researchers swapped half the medium for IL-2 medium on both days 3 and 7. CDR1 and CDR2 (germline): SGHAT, FQNNGV. CDR3 length equals 14 residues. V lost 6 bases, J lost 10 bases, and 16 bases lay in between. To note about this clone: As yet, its antigen is unknown.

Method: immunoSEQ multiplex PCR; TCRdb's copy keeps in-frame clones and lacks some. The data show 25,000 to 40,000 clones, more than 55% seen once. This specimen was CD4+ T cells from PBMCs cultured with SARS-CoV-2 spike peptides, taken after COVID-19 vaccination. This chain connects TRBV11-2 to TRBJ1-6; D is unresolved. The origin of this receptor is a human donor who received a COVID-19 vaccine. CDR3 region: CASSQQNDWSPLHF. CDR3 nucleotides: TGTGCCAGCAGTCAGCAGAATGACTGGTCACCCCTCCACTTT.